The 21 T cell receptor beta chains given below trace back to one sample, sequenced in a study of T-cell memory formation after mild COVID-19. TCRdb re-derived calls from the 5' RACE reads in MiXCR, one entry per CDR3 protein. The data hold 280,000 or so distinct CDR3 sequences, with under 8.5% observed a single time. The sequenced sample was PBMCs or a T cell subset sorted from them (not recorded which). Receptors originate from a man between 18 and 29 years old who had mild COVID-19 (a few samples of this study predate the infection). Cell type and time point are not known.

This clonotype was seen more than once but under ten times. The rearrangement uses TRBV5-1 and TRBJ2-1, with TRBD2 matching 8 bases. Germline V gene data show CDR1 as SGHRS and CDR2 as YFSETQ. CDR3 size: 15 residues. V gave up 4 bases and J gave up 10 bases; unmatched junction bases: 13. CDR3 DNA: TGCGCCAGCAGCCCCGATGGCGGGGGGCAGAAAGAGCAGTTCTTC. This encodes CASSPDGGGQKEQFF.

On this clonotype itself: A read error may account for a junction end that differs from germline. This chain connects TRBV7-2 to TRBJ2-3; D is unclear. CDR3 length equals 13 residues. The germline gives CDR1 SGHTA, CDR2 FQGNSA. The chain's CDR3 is CASSLENTDTQYF. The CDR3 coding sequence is TGCGCCAGCAGCTTAGAAAACACAGATACGCAGTATTTT.

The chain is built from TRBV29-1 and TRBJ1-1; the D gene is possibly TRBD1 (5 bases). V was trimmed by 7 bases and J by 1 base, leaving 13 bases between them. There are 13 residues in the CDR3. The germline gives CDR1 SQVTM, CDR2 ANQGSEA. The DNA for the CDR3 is TGCAGCGCCTTGGACATAACGAACACTGAAGCTTTCTTT. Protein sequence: CSALDITNTEAFF.

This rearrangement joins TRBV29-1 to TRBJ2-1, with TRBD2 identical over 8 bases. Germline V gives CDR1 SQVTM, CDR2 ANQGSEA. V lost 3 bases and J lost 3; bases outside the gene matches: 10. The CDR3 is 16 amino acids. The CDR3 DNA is TGCAGCGTTGACTGGGGTGAAGCGGGGGTCTACAATGAGCAGTTCTTC. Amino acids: CSVDWGEAGVYNEQFF.

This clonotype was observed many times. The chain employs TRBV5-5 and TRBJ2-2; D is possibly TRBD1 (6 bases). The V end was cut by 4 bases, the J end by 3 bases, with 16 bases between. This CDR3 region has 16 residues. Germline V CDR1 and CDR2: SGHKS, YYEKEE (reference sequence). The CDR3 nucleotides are TGTGCCAGCAGCCGACCCCCAGGGGCTGACACCGGGGAGCTGTTTTTT. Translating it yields CASSRPPGADTGELFF.

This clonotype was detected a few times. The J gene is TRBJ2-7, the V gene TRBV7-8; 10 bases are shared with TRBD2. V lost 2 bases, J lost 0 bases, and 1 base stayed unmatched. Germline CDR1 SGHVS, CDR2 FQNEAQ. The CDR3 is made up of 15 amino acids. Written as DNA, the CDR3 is TGTGCCAGCAGCTTATTAGCGGGAGGCTCCTACGAGCAGTACGTC. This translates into CASSLLAGGSYEQYV.

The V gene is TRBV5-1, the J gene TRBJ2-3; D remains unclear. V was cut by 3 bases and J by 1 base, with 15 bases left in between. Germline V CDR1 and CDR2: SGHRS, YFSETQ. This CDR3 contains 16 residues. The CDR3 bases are TGCGCCAGCAGCTCCCTCCTTCACGATGGCACAGATACGCAGTATTTT. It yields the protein CASSSLLHDGTDTQYF.

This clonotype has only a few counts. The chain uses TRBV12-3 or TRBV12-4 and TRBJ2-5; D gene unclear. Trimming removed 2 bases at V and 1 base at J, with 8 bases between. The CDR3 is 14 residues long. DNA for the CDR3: TGTGCCAGCAGTTTAACGATTTCCCAAGAGACCCAGTACTTC. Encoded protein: CASSLTISQETQYF.

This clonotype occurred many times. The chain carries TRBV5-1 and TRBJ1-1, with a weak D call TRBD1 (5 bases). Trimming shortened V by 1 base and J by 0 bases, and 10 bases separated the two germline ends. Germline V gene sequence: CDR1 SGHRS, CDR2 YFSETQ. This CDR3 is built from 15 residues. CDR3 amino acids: CASSLLTELNTEAFF. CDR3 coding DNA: TGCGCCAGCAGCTTGTTGACAGAATTGAACACTGAAGCTTTCTTT.

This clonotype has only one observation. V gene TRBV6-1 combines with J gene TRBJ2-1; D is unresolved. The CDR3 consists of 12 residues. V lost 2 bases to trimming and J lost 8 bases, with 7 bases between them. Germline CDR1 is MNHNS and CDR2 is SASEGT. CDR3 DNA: TGTGCCAGCAGTGAACATAATTATGAGCAGTTCTTC. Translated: CASSEHNYEQFF.

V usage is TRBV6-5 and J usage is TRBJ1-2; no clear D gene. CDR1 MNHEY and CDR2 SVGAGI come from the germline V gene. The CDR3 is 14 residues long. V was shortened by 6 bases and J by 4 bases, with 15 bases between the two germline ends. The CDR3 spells CASSPTRQGYGYTF. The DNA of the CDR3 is TGTGCCAGCAGCCCTACCCGACAAGGCTATGGCTACACCTTC.

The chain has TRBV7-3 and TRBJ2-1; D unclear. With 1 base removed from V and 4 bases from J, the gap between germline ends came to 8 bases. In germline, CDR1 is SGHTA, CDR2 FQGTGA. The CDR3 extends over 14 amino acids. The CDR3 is CASSLSGKYNEQFF. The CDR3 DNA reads TGTGCCAGCAGCTTAAGTGGCAAATACAATGAGCAGTTCTTC.

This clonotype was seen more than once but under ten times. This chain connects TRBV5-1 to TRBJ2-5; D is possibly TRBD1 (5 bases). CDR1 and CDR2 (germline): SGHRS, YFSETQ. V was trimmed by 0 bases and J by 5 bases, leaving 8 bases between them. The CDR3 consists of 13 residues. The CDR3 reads CASSLDRHETQYF. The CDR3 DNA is TGCGCCAGCAGCTTGGACAGGCATGAGACCCAGTACTTC.

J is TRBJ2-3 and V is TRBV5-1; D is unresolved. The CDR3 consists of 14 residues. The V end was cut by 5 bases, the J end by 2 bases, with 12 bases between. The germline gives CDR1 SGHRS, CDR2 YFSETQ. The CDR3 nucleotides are TGCGCCAGCAGGGCCCCCAGGAACACAGATACGCAGTATTTT. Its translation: CASRAPRNTDTQYF.

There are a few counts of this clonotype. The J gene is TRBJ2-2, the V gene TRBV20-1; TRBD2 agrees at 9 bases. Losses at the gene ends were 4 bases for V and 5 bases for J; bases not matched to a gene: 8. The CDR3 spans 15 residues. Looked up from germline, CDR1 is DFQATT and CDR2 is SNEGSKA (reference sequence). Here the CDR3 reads CSATTGTSYTGELFF. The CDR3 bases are TGCAGTGCTACAACCGGGACTAGCTATACCGGGGAGCTGTTTTTT.

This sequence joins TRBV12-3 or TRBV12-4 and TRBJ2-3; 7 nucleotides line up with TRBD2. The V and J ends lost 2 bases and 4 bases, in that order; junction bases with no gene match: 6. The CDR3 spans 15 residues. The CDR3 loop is CASSLQRGNPDTQYF. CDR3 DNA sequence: TGTGCCAGCAGTTTACAGCGGGGAAACCCAGATACGCAGTATTTT.

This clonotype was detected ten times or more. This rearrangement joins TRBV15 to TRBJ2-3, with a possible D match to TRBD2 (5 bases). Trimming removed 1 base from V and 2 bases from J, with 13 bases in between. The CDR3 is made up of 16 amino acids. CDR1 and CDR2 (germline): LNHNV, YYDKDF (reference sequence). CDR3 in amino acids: CATSRGPGIVTDTQYF. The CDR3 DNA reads TGTGCCACCAGCAGAGGACCGGGAATTGTCACAGATACGCAGTATTTT.

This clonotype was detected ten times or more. In DNA form, the CDR3 reads TGTGCCAGCAGCCCGGCTAGCTCTGGGGCCAACGTCCTGACTTTC. Protein: CASSPASSGANVLTF. The V call is TRBV7-2, the J call TRBJ2-6; the D is unclear. Looked up from germline, CDR1 is SGHTA and CDR2 is FQGNSA. Trimming cost V 5 bases and J 0 bases, with 8 bases left between them. The CDR3 is 15 residues long.

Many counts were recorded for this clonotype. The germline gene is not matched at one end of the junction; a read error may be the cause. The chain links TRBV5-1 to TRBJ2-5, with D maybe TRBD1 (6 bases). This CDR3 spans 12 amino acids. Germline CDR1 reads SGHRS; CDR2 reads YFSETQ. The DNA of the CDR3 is TGTGCCAGCAGCTTACAGGGAGAGACCCAGTACTTC. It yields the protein CASSLQGETQYF. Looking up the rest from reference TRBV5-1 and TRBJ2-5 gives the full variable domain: KAGVTQTPRYLIKTRGQQVTLSCSPISGHRSVSWYQQTPGQGLQFLFEYFSETQRNKGNFPGRFSGRQFSNSRSEMNVSTLELGDSALYLCASSLQGETQYFGPGTRLLVL.

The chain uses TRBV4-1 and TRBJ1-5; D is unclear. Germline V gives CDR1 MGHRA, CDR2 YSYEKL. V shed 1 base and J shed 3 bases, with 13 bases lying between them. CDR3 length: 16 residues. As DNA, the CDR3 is TGCGCCAGCAGCCAAGGGCCTGCCCTTCTCAATCAGCCCCAGCATTTT. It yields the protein CASSQGPALLNQPQHF.

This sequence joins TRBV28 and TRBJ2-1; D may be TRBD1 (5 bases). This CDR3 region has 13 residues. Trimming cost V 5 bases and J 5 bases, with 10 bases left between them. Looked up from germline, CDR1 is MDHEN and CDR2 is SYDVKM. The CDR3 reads CASSPGPDNEQFF. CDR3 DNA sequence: TGTGCCAGCAGTCCAGGGCCTGACAATGAGCAGTTCTTC.